This T cell receptor (beta chain) was recorded in a study of cytomegalovirus exposure and HLA in healthy donors. Whole-study findings and limits: CMV serostatus was the sole immune exposure data available. A later analysis reportedly found fewer N-insertions in an Asian-associated ancestry cluster than the approximately 700-donor mean.

This clone was counted between two and nine times. Its specificity is not known. The CDR3 covers 14 residues. The V gene lost 0 bases and the J gene lost 4 bases, with 7 bases spanning the gap. CDR1 SGHVS and CDR2 FQNEAQ come from the germline V gene. The PCR was carried out with 60 Vbeta primers and 13 Jbeta primers. Clones were sequenced by immunoSEQ multiplex PCR, and TCRdb holds only the in-frame ones, with some missing. The repertoire holds around 150,000 clones, with approximately 79% as singletons. V usage is TRBV7-8 and J usage is TRBJ1-5; D gene uncertain. The sequence derives from a man aged 40-55 years in good health and CMV-seropositive. Sequenced sample: PBMCs. The CDR3 loop is CASSLAPVNQPQHF. In DNA form, the CDR3 reads TGTGCCAGCAGCTTAGCCCCAGTTAATCAGCCCCAGCATTTT.